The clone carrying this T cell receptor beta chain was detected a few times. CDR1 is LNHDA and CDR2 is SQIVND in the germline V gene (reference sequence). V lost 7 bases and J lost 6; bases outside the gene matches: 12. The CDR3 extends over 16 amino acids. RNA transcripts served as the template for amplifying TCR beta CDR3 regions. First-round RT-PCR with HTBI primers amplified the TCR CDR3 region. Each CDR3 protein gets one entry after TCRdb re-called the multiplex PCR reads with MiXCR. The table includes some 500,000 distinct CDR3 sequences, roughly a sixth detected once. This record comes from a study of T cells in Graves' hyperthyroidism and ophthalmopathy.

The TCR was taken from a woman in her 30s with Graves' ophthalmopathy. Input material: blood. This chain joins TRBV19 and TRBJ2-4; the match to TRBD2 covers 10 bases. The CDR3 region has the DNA TGTGCCAGTAAAAGCGGGAGGGCCATCGGTGGAAACATTCAGTACTTC. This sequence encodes CASKSGRAIGGNIQYF.